These T cell receptor beta chains were read from a single sample in a study of blood T cell repertoires in COVID-19. Sequencing was performed with immunoSEQ multiplex PCR; in TCRdb, only in-frame clones are kept and a portion is missing. The sample consists of some 400,000 clones, more than 85% of them appearing once. The material sequenced was PBMCs or T cells enriched from blood (not recorded which). Receptors originate from a woman between 35 and 50 years old who had been exposed to COVID-19. Both conserved end residues are trimmed from each CDR3.

cdr3_length	v_call	j_call	cdr3_aa
18	TRBV19	TRBJ2-2	ASSPGSGVLAGGNTGELF
14	TRBV7-2	TRBJ2-7	ASSLGLAGGLYEQY
13	TRBV5-1	TRBJ1-4	ASSLGDTYNEKLF
12	TRBV19	TRBJ2-3	ASSKQGPTDTQY
10	TRBV19	TRBJ1-6	ASRGLNSPLH
14	TRBV10-1	TRBJ2-7	ASSESLKGDPYEQY
13	TRBV9	TRBJ2-5	ASSVGQGVLETQY
12	TRBV5-1	TRBJ2-1	ASSTGLVDNEQF
12	TRBV19	TRBJ2-4	ASSIRKGVNIQY
16	TRBV7-9	TRBJ1-6	ASSLEWDRDTQSTPLH
13	TRBV7-9	TRBJ2-5	ASSLGRLNQETQY
13	TRBV3-1/TRBV3-2	TRBJ2-1	ASSLRGRTYNEQF
12	TRBV7-2	TRBJ1-5	ASSPRTGVQPQH
12	TRBV7-9	TRBJ1-1	ASSFTGGSTEAF
11	TRBV27	TRBJ2-7	ASSPANSYEQY
13	TRBV19	TRBJ1-4	ASGAGQGFREKLF
11	TRBV30	TRBJ1-2	AWSPENQGGYT
13	TRBV7-2	TRBJ2-7	ASSLGQVNSYEQY
17	TRBV27	TRBJ2-1	ASSLLTQLRGSLYNEQF
10	TRBV29-1	TRBJ1-5	SARVRGQPQH
12	TRBV19	TRBJ2-2	ASSIGGVGGELF
12	TRBV2	TRBJ2-7	ASSENRHSYEQY
15	TRBV7-3	TRBJ2-3	ASSPRGGTSGKDTQY
16	TRBV18	TRBJ1-1	ASSPAEITGTQIGKAF
12	TRBV3-1/TRBV3-2	TRBJ1-2	ASSQDTGAGGYT
11	TRBV7-8	TRBJ2-7	ASSLAAGYEQY
14	TRBV5-1	TRBJ2-1	ASSLAGTSGDNEQF
14	TRBV5-6	TRBJ2-3	ASRLSGLIITDTQY
11	TRBV7-9	TRBJ2-1	ASSFEGGREVF
15	TRBV9	TRBJ1-1	ASSVGTGWVGNTEAF
12	TRBV24-1	TRBJ1-2	ATSAHGTAYGYT
12	TRBV10-2	TRBJ2-5	ASSPLGVGETQY
13	TRBV5-6	TRBJ1-4	ASSLGPQSSGILP
14	TRBV4-3	TRBJ1-2	ASSQAGTGINYGYT
12	TRBV6-1	TRBJ1-1	ASSETGENTEAF
13	TRBV10-3	TRBJ2-1	AIRGTSGRYNEQF
13	TRBV7-8	TRBJ1-1	ASSPGAAMNTEAF
15	TRBV24-1	TRBJ2-1	ATSDLRGSGSYNEQF
13	TRBV13	TRBJ2-3	ASSLGSGIADTQY
13	TRBV5-1	TRBJ2-5	ASSVRGAGTETQY
10	TRBV28	TRBJ2-7	ASGYKAYEQY
14	TRBV11-2	TRBJ1-4	ASSSPPGQPNEKLF
11	TRBV11-2	TRBJ1-2	ASSGDRGLGYT
10	TRBV29-1	TRBJ1-4	SVRAGNEKLF
14	TRBV19	TRBJ1-5	ASSDPDGISNQPQH
13	TRBV19	TRBJ1-1	ASIERASMNTEAF
13	TRBV7-3	TRBJ2-5	ASSLGLAGRGTQY
10	TRBV30	TRBJ2-5	AWRPGTETQY
12	TRBV27	TRBJ1-1	ASSLSRVNTEAF
15	TRBV30	TRBJ1-6	AWSVPNLSSYNSPLH
12	TRBV7-3	TRBJ2-7	ASSYRGGAGEQY
15	TRBV7-8	TRBJ2-7	ASSLAVGSGKSGEQY
16	TRBV3-1/TRBV3-2	TRBJ2-3	ASSQLAGGVLITDTQY
14	TRBV7-9	TRBJ2-2	ASSSFGRNGPGELF
12	TRBV2	TRBJ2-2	ASIAGGQAGELF
11	TRBV29-1	TRBJ2-5	SVVFPSLETQY
12	TRBV24-1	TRBJ2-5	ATSDWGREETQY